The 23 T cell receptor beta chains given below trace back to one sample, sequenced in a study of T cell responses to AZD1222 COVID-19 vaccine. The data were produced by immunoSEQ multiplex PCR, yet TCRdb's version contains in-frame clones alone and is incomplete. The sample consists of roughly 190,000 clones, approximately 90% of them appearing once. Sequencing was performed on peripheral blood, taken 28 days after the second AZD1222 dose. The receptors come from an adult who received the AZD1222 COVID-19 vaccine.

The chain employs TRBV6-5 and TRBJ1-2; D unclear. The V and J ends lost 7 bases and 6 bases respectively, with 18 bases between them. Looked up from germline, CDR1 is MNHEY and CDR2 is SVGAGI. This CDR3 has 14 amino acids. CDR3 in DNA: TGTGCCAGCAAACAGTCTTCAAGAATCGATGGCTACACCTTC. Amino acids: CASKQSSRIDGYTF.

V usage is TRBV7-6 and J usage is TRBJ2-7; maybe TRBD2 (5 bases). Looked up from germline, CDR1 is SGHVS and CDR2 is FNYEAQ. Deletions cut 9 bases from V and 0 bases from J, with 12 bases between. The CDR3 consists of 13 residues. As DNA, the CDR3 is TGTGCCAGTCCGGGGTTGACCTCCTACGAGCAGTACTTC. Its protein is CASPGLTSYEQYF.

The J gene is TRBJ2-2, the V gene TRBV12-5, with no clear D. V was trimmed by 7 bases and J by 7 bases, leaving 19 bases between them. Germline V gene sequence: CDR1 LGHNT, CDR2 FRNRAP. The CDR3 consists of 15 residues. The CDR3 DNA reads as TGTGCTAGTGCCACCTCTGTTTCCCTCGGCGGGGAGCTGTTTTTT. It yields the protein CASATSVSLGGELFF.

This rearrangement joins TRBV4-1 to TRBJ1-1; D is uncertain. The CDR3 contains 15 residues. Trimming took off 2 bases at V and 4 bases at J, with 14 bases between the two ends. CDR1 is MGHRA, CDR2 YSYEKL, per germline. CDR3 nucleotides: TGCGCCAGCAGCCAACCTCAGATTCTGTCCACTGAAGCTTTCTTT. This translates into CASSQPQILSTEAFF.

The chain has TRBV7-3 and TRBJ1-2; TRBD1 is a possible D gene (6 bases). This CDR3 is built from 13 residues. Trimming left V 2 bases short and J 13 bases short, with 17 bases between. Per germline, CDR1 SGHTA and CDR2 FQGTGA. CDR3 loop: CASSLPGQKLPTF. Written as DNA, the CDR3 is TGTGCCAGCAGCTTACCCGGACAGAAGCTTCCCACCTTC.

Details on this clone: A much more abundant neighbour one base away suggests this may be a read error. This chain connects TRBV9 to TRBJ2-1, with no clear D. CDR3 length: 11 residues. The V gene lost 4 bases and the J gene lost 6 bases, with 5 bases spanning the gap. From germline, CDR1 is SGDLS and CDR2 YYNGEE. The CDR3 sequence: CASSFTNEQFF. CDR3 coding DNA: TGTGCCAGCAGCTTCACCAATGAGCAGTTCTTC.

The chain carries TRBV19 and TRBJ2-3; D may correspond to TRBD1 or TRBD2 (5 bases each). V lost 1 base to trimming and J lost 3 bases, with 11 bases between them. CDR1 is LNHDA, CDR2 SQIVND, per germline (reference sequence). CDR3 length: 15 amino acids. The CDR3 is CASSIGDLGTDTQYF. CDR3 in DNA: TGTGCCAGTAGTATAGGGGACCTCGGGACAGATACGCAGTATTTT. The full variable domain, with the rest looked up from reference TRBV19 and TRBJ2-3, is DGGITQSPKYLFRKEGQNVTLSCEQNLNHDAMYWYRQDPGQGLRLIYYSQIVNDFQKGDIAEGYSVSREKKESFPLTVTSAQKNPTAFYLCASSIGDLGTDTQYFGPGTRLTVL.

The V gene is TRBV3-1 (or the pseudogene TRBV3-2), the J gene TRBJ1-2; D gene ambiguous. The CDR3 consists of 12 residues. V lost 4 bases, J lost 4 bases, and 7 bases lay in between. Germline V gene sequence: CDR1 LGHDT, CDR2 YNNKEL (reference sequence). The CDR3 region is CASSLRSYGYTF. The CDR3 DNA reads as TGTGCCAGCAGCCTCAGGAGCTATGGCTACACCTTC.

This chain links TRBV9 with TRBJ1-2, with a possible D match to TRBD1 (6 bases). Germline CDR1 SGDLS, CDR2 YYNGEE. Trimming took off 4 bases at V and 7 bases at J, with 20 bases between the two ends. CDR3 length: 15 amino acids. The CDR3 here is CASSFITQGRGGYTF. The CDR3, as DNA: TGTGCCAGCAGCTTTATAACCCAGGGGAGGGGTGGCTACACCTTC.

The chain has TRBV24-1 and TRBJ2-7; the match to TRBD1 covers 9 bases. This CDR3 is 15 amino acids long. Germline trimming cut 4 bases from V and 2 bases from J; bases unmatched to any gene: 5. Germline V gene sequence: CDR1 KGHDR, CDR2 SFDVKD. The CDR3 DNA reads TGTGCCACCAGTGACTCTGGACAGGGGACCTACGAGCAGTACTTC. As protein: CATSDSGQGTYEQYF.

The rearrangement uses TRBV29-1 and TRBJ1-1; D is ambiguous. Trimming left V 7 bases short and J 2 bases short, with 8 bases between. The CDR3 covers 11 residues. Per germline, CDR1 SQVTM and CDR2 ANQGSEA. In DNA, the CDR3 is TGCAGCGCAGATATCAACACTGAAGCTTTCTTT. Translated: CSADINTEAFF.

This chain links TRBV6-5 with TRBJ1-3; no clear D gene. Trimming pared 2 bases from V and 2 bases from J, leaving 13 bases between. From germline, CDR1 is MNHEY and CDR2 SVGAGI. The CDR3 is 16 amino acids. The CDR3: CASSYTANPTGNTIYF. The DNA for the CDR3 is TGTGCCAGCAGTTACACGGCAAATCCAACTGGAAACACCATATATTTT.

The DNA for the CDR3 is TGTGCCAGCAGGATAGCGGGAGGGCCAAATGAGCAGTTCTTC. Encoded protein: CASRIAGGPNEQFF. The chain carries TRBV6-5 and TRBJ2-1; the match to TRBD2 covers 11 bases. Per the germline V gene, CDR1 is MNHEY and CDR2 is SVGAGI. The CDR3 sequence is 14 residues long. J gave up 7 bases and V 6 bases, and 5 bases lay outside the gene matches.

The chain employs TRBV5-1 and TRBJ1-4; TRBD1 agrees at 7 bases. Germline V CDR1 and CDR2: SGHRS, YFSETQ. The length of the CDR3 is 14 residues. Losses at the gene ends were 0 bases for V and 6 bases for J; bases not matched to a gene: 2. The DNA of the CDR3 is TGCGCCAGCAGCTTGGGAGGGGGCGATGAAAAACTGTTTTTT. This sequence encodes CASSLGGGDEKLFF.

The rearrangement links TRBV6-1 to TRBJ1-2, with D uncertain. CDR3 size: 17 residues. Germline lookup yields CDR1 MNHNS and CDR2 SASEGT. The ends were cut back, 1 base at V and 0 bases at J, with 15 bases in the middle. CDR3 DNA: TGTGCCAGCAGTGAAGTCGGAGGGAACCAGCCTAACTATGGCTACACCTTC. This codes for CASSEVGGNQPNYGYTF.

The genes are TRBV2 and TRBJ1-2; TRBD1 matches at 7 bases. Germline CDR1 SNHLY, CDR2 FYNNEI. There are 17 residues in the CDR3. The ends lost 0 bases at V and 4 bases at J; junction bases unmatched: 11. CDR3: CASSEASGRGQSYGYTF. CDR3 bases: TGTGCCAGCAGTGAAGCGTCAGGGAGGGGACAGTCCTATGGCTACACCTTC.

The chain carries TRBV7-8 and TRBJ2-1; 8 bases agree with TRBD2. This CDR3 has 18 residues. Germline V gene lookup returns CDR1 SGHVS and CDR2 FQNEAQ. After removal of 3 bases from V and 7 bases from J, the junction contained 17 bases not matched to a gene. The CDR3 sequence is CASSFSGKTTTLKNEQFF. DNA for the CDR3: TGTGCCAGCAGCTTTAGCGGGAAGACGACAACCCTAAAGAATGAGCAGTTCTTC.

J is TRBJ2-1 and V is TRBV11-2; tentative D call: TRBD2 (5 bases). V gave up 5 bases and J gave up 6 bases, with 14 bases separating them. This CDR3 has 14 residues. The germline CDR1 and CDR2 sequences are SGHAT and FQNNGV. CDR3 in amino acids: CASSDGLKPNEQFF. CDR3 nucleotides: TGTGCCAGCAGCGATGGACTCAAACCCAATGAGCAGTTCTTC. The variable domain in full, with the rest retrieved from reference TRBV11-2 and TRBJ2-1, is EAGVAQSPRYKIIEKRQSVAFWCNPISGHATLYWYQQILGQGPKLLIQFQNNGVVDDSQLPKDRFSAERLKGVDSTLKIQPAKLEDSAVYLCASSDGLKPNEQFFGPGTRLTVL.

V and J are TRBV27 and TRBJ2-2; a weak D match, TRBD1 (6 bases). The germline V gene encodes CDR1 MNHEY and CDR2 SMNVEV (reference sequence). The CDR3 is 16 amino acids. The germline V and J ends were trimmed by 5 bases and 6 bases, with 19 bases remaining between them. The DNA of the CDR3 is TGTGCCAGCAGTCCTCCGGAGACAGGAATGTCCGGGGAGCTGTTTTTT. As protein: CASSPPETGMSGELFF.

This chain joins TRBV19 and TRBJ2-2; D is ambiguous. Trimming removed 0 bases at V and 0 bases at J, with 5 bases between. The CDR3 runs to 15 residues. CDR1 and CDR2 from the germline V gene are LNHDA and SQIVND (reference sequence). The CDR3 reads CASSIDPANTGELFF. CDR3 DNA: TGTGCCAGTAGTATAGATCCGGCGAACACCGGGGAGCTGTTTTTT. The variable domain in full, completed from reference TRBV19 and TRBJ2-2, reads DGGITQSPKYLFRKEGQNVTLSCEQNLNHDAMYWYRQDPGQGLRLIYYSQIVNDFQKGDIAEGYSVSREKKESFPLTVTSAQKNPTAFYLCASSIDPANTGELFFGEGSRLTVL.

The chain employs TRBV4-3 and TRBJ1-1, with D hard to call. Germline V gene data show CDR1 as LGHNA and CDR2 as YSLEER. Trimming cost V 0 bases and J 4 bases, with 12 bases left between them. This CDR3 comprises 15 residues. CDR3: CASSQDLTFFTEAFF. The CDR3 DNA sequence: TGCGCCAGCAGCCAAGATCTGACTTTTTTCACTGAAGCTTTCTTT.

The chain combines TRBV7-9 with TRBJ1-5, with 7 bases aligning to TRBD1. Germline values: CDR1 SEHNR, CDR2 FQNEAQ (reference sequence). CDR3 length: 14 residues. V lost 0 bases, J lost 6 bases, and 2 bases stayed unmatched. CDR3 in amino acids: CASSLAGGGQPQHF. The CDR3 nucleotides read TGTGCCAGCAGCTTAGCAGGGGGCGGTCAGCCCCAGCATTTT.

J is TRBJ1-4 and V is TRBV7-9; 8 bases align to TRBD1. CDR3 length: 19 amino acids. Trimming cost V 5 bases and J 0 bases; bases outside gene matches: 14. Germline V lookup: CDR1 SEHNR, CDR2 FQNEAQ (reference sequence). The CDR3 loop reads CASSPIRTGLIATNEKLFF. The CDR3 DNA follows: TGTGCCAGCAGCCCCATCCGGACAGGGCTTATTGCAACTAATGAAAAACTGTTTTTT.